The next 9 T cell receptor beta chains were all read from a single sample in a study of vaccination and CD4 T cells after COVID-19. Specified treatment: roughly 10-day PBMC culture with coronavirus spike peptide pools or control peptides (ViraFEST assay). The unexposed donor provided CD4+ T cells, which were taken before the COVID-19 pandemic (2011-2018). Antigen specificity for these receptors is unknown. Sequenced with the Oncomine TCR Beta short-read assay was DNA taken from cultured CD4+ T cells. Cultured CD4+ T cells were the source of extracted genomic DNA. TCRdb redid the calling of the PCR reads with MiXCR, one entry per CDR3 protein. The sample comprises over 6,000 distinct CDR3 sequences, 25% to 35% of which are singletons, and roughly 13% rests with the top ten. Sequenced sample: CD4+ T cells from blood, cultured in vitro. These receptors all stem from a human donor in good health.

The rearrangement joins TRBV7-9 to TRBJ2-2; D remains unclear. The CDR3 totals 10 residues. Germline CDR1 SEHNR, CDR2 FQNEAQ (reference sequence). Deletions cut 5 bases from V and 10 bases from J, with 5 bases between. CDR3 amino acids: CASSDPELFF. In DNA, the CDR3 is TGTGCCAGCAGCGACCCGGAGCTGTTTTTT.

This rearrangement joins TRBV2 to TRBJ1-6, with a weak D call TRBD1 (6 bases). In germline, CDR1 is SNHLY, CDR2 FYNNEI. V was pared by 7 bases and J by 2 bases, with 12 bases between. This CDR3 is 15 amino acids long. The CDR3 sequence: CASIRTVAYNSPLHF. CDR3 coding DNA: TGTGCCAGCATTAGGACAGTTGCCTATAATTCACCCCTCCACTTT.

This clonotype was counted only a few times. The V and J genes are TRBV6-1 and TRBJ2-7, with D perhaps TRBD1 (7 bases). The V end was cut by 7 bases, the J end by 2 bases, with 12 bases between. The CDR3 loop spans 13 amino acids. The germline V gene encodes CDR1 MNHNS and CDR2 SASEGT. The CDR3 reads CASTGRGAYEQYF. In nucleotides, the CDR3 is TGTGCCAGCACTGGCAGGGGGGCCTACGAGCAGTACTTC.

The chain recombines TRBV27 with TRBJ2-7; 12 bases are shared with TRBD2. The germline V gene has CDR1 MNHEY and CDR2 SMNVEV (reference sequence). Unmatched junction bases numbered 13, after V lost 8 bases and J lost 11 bases. The CDR3 totals 14 residues. The CDR3 DNA is TGTGCCAGCTCCTTGGGCCTAGCGGGAGGGCCGGAGTACTTC. Amino acid sequence: CASSLGLAGGPEYF.

CDR3 in amino acids: CATGRDRGVNEQFF. The CDR3 DNA follows: TGTGCCACCGGCCGGGACAGGGGCGTGAATGAGCAGTTCTTC. J is TRBJ2-1 and V is TRBV10-3; TRBD1 matches 10 bases. The CDR3 loop spans 14 amino acids. Germline assignment: CDR1 ENHRY and CDR2 SYGVKD. Trimming removed 10 bases from V and 7 bases from J; junction bases left unmatched: 10.

This clonotype is judged medium-sized. V gene TRBV20-1 combines with J gene TRBJ1-2; D remains unclear. This CDR3 spans 15 amino acids. Germline values: CDR1 DFQATT, CDR2 SNEGSKA (reference sequence). Between the trimmed V and J ends, which lost 6 bases and 1 base, there was a span of 18 bases. The CDR3 DNA follows: TGCAGTGCCACCGACGGTTCGGGAGTTAACTATGGCTACACCTTC. It encodes CSATDGSGVNYGYTF.

This clonotype turned up a few times. Mismatch with germline at one junction end may stem from a read error. The chain recombines TRBV20-1 with TRBJ2-4; TRBD2 is a possible D gene (6 bases). There are 11 residues in the CDR3. CDR1 and CDR2 from the germline V gene are DFQATT and SNEGSKA (reference sequence). CDR3 sequence reads: CSARSLAQSHF. The CDR3 region has the DNA TGCAGTGCCCGCTCTCTAGCGCAATCACACTTC.

This clonotype was found a few times. This chain joins TRBV6-1 and TRBJ2-7, with D possibly being TRBD1 (7 bases). V was clipped by 9 bases and J by 7 bases, with 22 bases between them. This CDR3 has 14 amino acids. CDR1 is MNHNS and CDR2 is SASEGT in the germline V gene. The chain's CDR3 is CASRDRRLVKEQYF. The CDR3 DNA follows: TGTGCCAGTAGGGACAGAAGACTAGTCAAAGAGCAGTACTTC.

The genes are TRBV20-1 and TRBJ2-2, with 8 bases aligning to TRBD1. V lost 4 bases to trimming and J lost 4 bases; unmatched junction nucleotides: 2. The germline V gene has CDR1 DFQATT and CDR2 SNEGSKA (reference sequence). This CDR3 region has 13 residues. For the CDR3, the DNA is TGCAGTGCTAACAGGGGGAGCACCGGGGAGCTGTTTTTT. Residues: CSANRGSTGELFF.